The 21 T cell receptor beta chains below all came from one sample that was sequenced in a study of blood T cell repertoires in COVID-19. The data were produced by immunoSEQ multiplex PCR, yet TCRdb's version contains in-frame clones alone and is incomplete. The sample shows 150,000 to 200,000 clones, approximately 86% of them seen only once. Sequencing was done on a sample of peripheral blood. Receptors originate from a man in his fifties with active or convalescent COVID-19.

This clone appeared a single time. The chain has TRBV2 and TRBJ2-5; TRBD1 matches 11 bases. The germline gives CDR1 SNHLY, CDR2 FYNNEI. There are 17 residues in the CDR3. With 8 bases clipped from V and 4 bases from J, the junction kept 15 bases outside the gene matches. CDR3 protein: CASHGQGAGQWGETQYF. CDR3 bases: TGTGCCAGCCACGGACAGGGGGCAGGACAATGGGGAGAGACCCAGTACTTC.

The chain couples TRBV19 to TRBJ2-3; D is possibly TRBD2 (6 bases). CDR3 size: 13 residues. In germline, CDR1 is LNHDA, CDR2 SQIVND (reference sequence). Trimming pared 4 bases from V and 4 bases from J, leaving 9 bases between. The CDR3 DNA sequence: TGTGCCAGTAGTACCTCGGGGGCAGATACGCAGTATTTT. Translated, it gives CASSTSGADTQYF.

The chain recombines TRBV11-3 with TRBJ2-7; maybe TRBD1 (6 bases). Germline CDR1 SGHNT, CDR2 YENEEA. V lost 4 bases to trimming and J lost 11 bases, with 9 bases between them. CDR3 length: 10 residues. For the CDR3, the DNA is TGTGCCAGCAGCTCCCGACAGGAGTACTTC. It encodes CASSSRQEYF.

The chain has TRBV14 and TRBJ1-1; 8 bases map to TRBD1. V was clipped by 4 bases and J by 4 bases; unmatched bases: 8. The germline gives CDR1 SGHDN, CDR2 FVKESK. The CDR3 has 15 amino acids. The CDR3 sequence is CASSPLTGVITEAFF. The CDR3 DNA reads as TGTGCCAGCAGCCCCCTGACAGGGGTGATCACTGAAGCTTTCTTT.

The chain combines TRBV7-2 with TRBJ2-1, with 8 bases matching TRBD2. CDR3 length: 15 amino acids. Trimming took 4 bases from V and 2 from J; bases not matched to a gene: 4. Per the germline V gene, CDR1 is SGHTA and CDR2 is FQGNSA. The DNA of the CDR3 is TGTGCCAGCAGCTCTTCAGCGGGAGCCTACAATGAGCAGTTCTTC. Amino acids: CASSSSAGAYNEQFF.

This chain connects TRBV11-2 to TRBJ1-1, with 7 bases identical to TRBD1. The junction had 4 bases not matched to a gene; V was cut back by 0 bases and J by 6 bases. This CDR3 has 14 residues. Germline V CDR1 and CDR2: SGHAT, FQNNGV. CDR3 residues: CASSLDSQGAEAFF. The CDR3 DNA is TGTGCCAGCAGCTTAGATTCTCAGGGGGCTGAAGCTTTCTTT. The whole variable domain, remainder taken from reference TRBV11-2 and TRBJ1-1, is EAGVAQSPRYKIIEKRQSVAFWCNPISGHATLYWYQQILGQGPKLLIQFQNNGVVDDSQLPKDRFSAERLKGVDSTLKIQPAKLEDSAVYLCASSLDSQGAEAFFGQGTRLTVV.

The chain recombines TRBV30 with TRBJ2-7; D is possibly TRBD1 (6 bases). In germline, CDR1 is GTSNPN, CDR2 SVGIG (reference sequence). V lost 3 bases and J 4 bases, leaving 13 bases between the germline ends. The CDR3 is 13 residues long. The CDR3 nucleotides are TGTGCCTGGAGCCCCGGGACAAAGTACGAGCAGTACTTC. It encodes CAWSPGTKYEQYF.

The CDR3 region is CASSTPSGGAGTQYF. For the CDR3, the DNA is TGTGCCAGCAGCACACCTAGCGGGGGGGCCGGGACGCAGTATTTT. This rearrangement joins TRBV28 to TRBJ2-3; 12 bases match TRBD2. Germline V CDR1 and CDR2: MDHEN, SYDVKM. This CDR3 is built from 15 residues. Losses at the gene ends were 6 bases for V and 9 bases for J; bases not matched to a gene: 10.

This chain uses TRBV5-1 with TRBJ1-5; no reliable D call. Germline V lookup: CDR1 SGHRS, CDR2 YFSETQ. This CDR3 has 14 residues. V shed 0 bases and J shed 4 bases, with 8 bases lying between them. This chain's CDR3 is CASSLAGNNQPQHF. CDR3 sequence (DNA): TGCGCCAGCAGCTTGGCGGGGAATAATCAGCCCCAGCATTTT.

Notes on this clone: The junction shows a germline mismatch at one end, possibly a read error. The rearrangement uses TRBV15 and TRBJ1-6; perhaps TRBD1 as D (6 bases). CDR1 is LNHNV and CDR2 is YYDKDF in the germline V gene (reference sequence). The CDR3 is made up of 18 amino acids. CDR3 loop: CATSREKLIQGIHSPLHF. The CDR3 DNA sequence: TGTGCCACCAGCCGAGAAAAACTTATACAGGGAATACATTCACCCCTCCACTTT.

This clone was seen only once. This chain connects TRBV3-1 (or the pseudogene TRBV3-2) to TRBJ2-7; 7 positions agree with TRBD1. J gave up 0 bases and V 4 bases, and 3 bases lay outside the gene matches. Looked up from germline, CDR1 is LGHDT and CDR2 is YNNKEL (reference sequence). CDR3 length: 14 residues. The CDR3 DNA is TGTGCCAGCAGCCCCGGGACAGACTCCTACGAGCAGTACTTC. This codes for CASSPGTDSYEQYF.

This clone was recorded only once. The chain has TRBV4-2 and TRBJ1-1; 9 bases agree with TRBD1. This CDR3 spans 15 amino acids. Trimming cost V 1 base and J 2 bases; bases outside gene matches: 2. CDR1 and CDR2 (germline): LGHNA, YNFKEQ. DNA of the CDR3: TGTGCCAGCAGCCAAGTGGGACAGGGTAACACTGAAGCTTTCTTT. This encodes CASSQVGQGNTEAFF.

The chain uses TRBV19 and TRBJ1-1; D is possibly TRBD1 (6 bases). The ends were cut back, 2 bases at V and 3 bases at J, with 10 bases in the middle. Germline V gives CDR1 LNHDA, CDR2 SQIVND (reference sequence). The length of the CDR3 is 14 residues. The CDR3 DNA reads as TGTGCCAGTAGTATAACAGGGTGGGACACTGAAGCTTTCTTT. Encoded protein: CASSITGWDTEAFF.

The rearrangement links TRBV7-2 to TRBJ2-3, with 7 bases aligning to TRBD1. Trimming at V came to 6 bases and at J to 3 bases, leaving 9 bases not matched to a gene. Germline V gene data show CDR1 as SGHTA and CDR2 as FQGNSA. The CDR3 is 15 residues long. CDR3 nucleotides: TGTGCCAGCAGTCCAGGACAGGCCCCAACAGATACGCAGTATTTT. It encodes CASSPGQAPTDTQYF. The variable domain in full, with the rest retrieved from reference TRBV7-2 and TRBJ2-3, is GAGVSQSPSNKVTEKGKDVELRCDPISGHTALYWYRQSLGQGLEFLIYFQGNSAPDKSGLPSDRFSAERTGGSVSTLTIQRTQQEDSAVYLCASSPGQAPTDTQYFGPGTRLTVL.

The chain is built from TRBV4-2 and TRBJ2-5; TRBD1 agrees at 7 bases. The V gene end was trimmed by 0 bases and the J gene end by 6 bases; junction bases not matched to a gene: 7. The CDR3 runs to 15 residues. Germline V gene sequence: CDR1 LGHNA, CDR2 YNFKEQ. This CDR3 is CASSQEGQGVKTQYF. CDR3 sequence (DNA): TGTGCCAGCAGCCAAGAGGGTCAGGGGGTAAAGACCCAGTACTTC.

This clone was observed a few times. The chain combines TRBV6-5 with TRBJ2-5, with TRBD2 identical over 8 bases. Germline CDR1 and CDR2: MNHEY and SVGAGI. This CDR3 region has 14 residues. V shed 6 bases, J shed 2 bases, and the junction held 5 bases outside the gene matches. The CDR3 spells CASRDGGGQETQYF. The CDR3 region has the DNA TGTGCCAGCAGGGACGGGGGGGGACAAGAGACCCAGTACTTC.

The CDR3 DNA is TGTGCCAGCAGTCCGGACATAGGGGACATTCAGTACTTC. Protein sequence: CASSPDIGDIQYF. The rearrangement links TRBV5-4 to TRBJ2-4; a weak D match, TRBD1 (5 bases). This CDR3 region has 13 residues. Trimming shortened V by 5 bases and J by 8 bases, and 14 bases separated the two germline ends. CDR1 SGHNT and CDR2 YYREEE come from the germline V gene (reference sequence).

The chain recombines TRBV5-1 with TRBJ1-4; tentatively, D is TRBD1 (5 bases). The germline V and J ends were trimmed by 2 bases and 0 bases, with 11 bases remaining between them. The CDR3 sequence is 16 residues long. Germline V lookup: CDR1 SGHRS, CDR2 YFSETQ. CDR3 amino acids: CASSLDSEATNEKLFF. The CDR3 coding sequence is TGCGCCAGCAGCTTAGACAGTGAGGCAACTAATGAAAAACTGTTTTTT.

The chain joins TRBV27 to TRBJ2-3; 7 nucleotides match TRBD2. Germline assignment: CDR1 MNHEY and CDR2 SMNVEV (reference sequence). With V trimmed by 5 bases and J by 2 bases, 4 bases remained unmatched. CDR3 length: 14 amino acids. The CDR3 coding sequence is TGTGCCAGCAGTCGCCGGGACTACACAGATACGCAGTATTTT. Translated: CASSRRDYTDTQYF.

This chain uses TRBV6-5 with TRBJ1-4, with D hard to call. The length of the CDR3 is 14 residues. Trimming removed 6 bases from V and 7 bases from J, with 15 bases in between. Germline CDR1 reads MNHEY; CDR2 reads SVGAGI. The CDR3 reads CASRREGLGEKLFF. The CDR3 DNA is TGTGCCAGCAGGCGGGAGGGCTTGGGTGAAAAACTGTTTTTT.

V is TRBV27 and J is TRBJ2-7; a weak D match, TRBD2 (6 bases). Germline V gene sequence: CDR1 MNHEY, CDR2 SMNVEV (reference sequence). This CDR3 comprises 14 residues. The V gene lost 5 bases and the J gene lost 4 bases, with 15 bases spanning the gap. The CDR3 protein is CASSPLGGVYEQYF. CDR3 nucleotide sequence: TGTGCCAGCAGTCCCCTCGGGGGAGTTTACGAGCAGTACTTC.